These 16 T cell receptor beta chains share one sample of origin, sequenced in a study of beta chain features in type 1 diabetes (dated by TCRdb to between 2017 and 2018). Their cognate antigens are unknown. What the authors observed across the whole study: In all four CD4+ subsets, TCRB CDR3 length was moderately but significantly shorter in type 1 diabetes patients.

Libraries were built with the immunoSEQ multiplex PCR assay. The entire isolated RNA was reverse transcribed using the High Capacity cDNA Reverse Transcription Kit, and thus expressed TCRB transcripts were sequenced. Entries here come from immuneACCESS through TCRdb and include only in-frame sequences with V and J called. Some clones fail to appear in such tables; in the studies checked, an unresolved V gene covers under half of the shortfall, and the cause of the remainder is unknown. The sample table lists 300,000 to 400,000 clones, roughly 9% of them with a count of one. Around 1% of the sample lies in the top ten. Source material: central memory CD4+ T cells from blood. The receptors derive from a man between 25 and 39 years old with type 1 diabetes.

This clone was seen a handful of times. The chain carries TRBV18 and TRBJ1-3; possibly TRBD1 for D (5 bases). Germline CDR1 KGHSH, CDR2 LQKENI. V was shortened by 4 bases and J by 0 bases, with 13 bases between the two germline ends. The CDR3 runs 16 residues. CDR3 sequence: CASSQGPLGSGNTIYF. The CDR3, as DNA: TGTGCCAGCTCACAGGGACCCCTGGGCTCTGGAAACACCATATATTTT.

Comment on this clone: A much larger clonotype is one base distant, so this may be a read error. This chain joins TRBV2 and TRBJ2-1; weak D call: TRBD2 (6 bases). The V gene's germline CDR1 is SNHLY and CDR2 FYNNEI. The CDR3 length is 15 residues. With 5 bases removed from V and 0 bases from J, the gap between germline ends came to 11 bases. CDR3 bases: TGTGCCAGCAGTATAGGAGGGAGCTCCTACAATGAGCAGTTCTTC. Protein: CASSIGGSSYNEQFF.

At least ten counts were recorded for this clone. This chain connects TRBV7-2 to TRBJ2-5, with TRBD2 matching over 8 bases. Per the germline V gene, CDR1 is SGHTA and CDR2 is FQGNSA. The V gene end was trimmed by 6 bases and the J gene end by 2 bases; junction bases not matched to a gene: 5. The CDR3 spans 14 residues. The CDR3 here is CASSRSGDQETQYF. CDR3 nucleotides: TGTGCCAGCAGTCGTAGCGGGGATCAAGAGACCCAGTACTTC.

The V gene is TRBV4-1, the J gene TRBJ2-3, with TRBD2 identical over 10 bases. Trimming removed 0 bases from V and 0 bases from J; junction bases left unmatched: 6. The germline V gene has CDR1 MGHRA and CDR2 YSYEKL. This CDR3 spans 18 amino acids. CDR3: CASSQEPSGGLSTDTQYF. The DNA for the CDR3 is TGCGCCAGCAGCCAAGAGCCTAGCGGGGGCCTTAGCACAGATACGCAGTATTTT.

This chain joins TRBV27 and TRBJ2-3; D may be TRBD2 (5 bases). Trimming left V 4 bases short and J 7 bases short, with 6 bases between. The CDR3 contains 11 residues. Germline-derived CDR1 and CDR2 are MNHEY and SMNVEV (reference sequence). The CDR3 coding sequence is TGTGCCAGCAGTTCGACTAATACGCAGTATTTT. Translating it yields CASSSTNTQYF.

This clone was counted only a few times. The chain has TRBV25-1 and TRBJ2-1; D gene ambiguous. Deletions cut 5 bases from V and 7 bases from J, with 15 bases between. This CDR3 has 14 amino acids. Germline V gene data show CDR1 as MGHDK and CDR2 as SYGVNS. The CDR3 DNA follows: TGTGCCAGCAGTAAGTCAGGATCTCGGAATGAGCAGTTCTTC. Translating gives CASSKSGSRNEQFF.

V usage is TRBV7-2 and J usage is TRBJ2-5, with a weak D call TRBD2 (5 bases). V lost 2 bases, J lost 2 bases, and 9 bases lay in between. Germline-derived CDR1 and CDR2 are SGHTA and FQGNSA. CDR3 length equals 14 residues. The CDR3 spells CASSLRRAQETQYF. For the CDR3, the DNA is TGTGCCAGCAGCTTAAGGCGGGCACAAGAGACCCAGTACTTC.

The chain combines TRBV7-2 with TRBJ2-5; the match to TRBD1 covers 7 bases. After removal of 4 bases from V and 2 bases from J, the junction contained 10 bases not matched to a gene. Germline CDR1 is SGHTA and CDR2 is FQGNSA. The CDR3 sequence is 16 residues long. The CDR3 DNA follows: TGTGCCAGCAGCTCTCGGTCCAGGGACAGACAAGAGACCCAGTACTTC. Its translation is CASSSRSRDRQETQYF.

The chain links TRBV7-9 to TRBJ1-4; D perhaps matches TRBD1 (5 bases). V lost 4 bases and J 0 bases, leaving 15 bases between the germline ends. Germline values: CDR1 SEHNR, CDR2 FQNEAQ (reference sequence). This CDR3 contains 17 residues. Here the CDR3 reads CASSSGGGFATNEKLFF. The DNA of the CDR3 is TGTGCCAGCAGCTCTGGGGGAGGGTTTGCAACTAATGAAAAACTGTTTTTT.

In this sample, this clone turned up a few times. V is TRBV28 and J is TRBJ1-2; TRBD1 agrees at 9 bases. The CDR3 contains 16 residues. V shed 5 bases and J 2 bases; nucleotides not matched to a gene: 9. Germline assignment: CDR1 MDHEN and CDR2 SYDVKM. The CDR3: CASSDVPGQGNYGYTF. The CDR3 coding sequence is TGTGCCAGCAGTGACGTCCCGGGACAGGGAAACTATGGCTACACCTTC.

The chain couples TRBV7-9 to TRBJ2-7, with a weak D call TRBD2 (5 bases). Germline loops: CDR1 SEHNR, CDR2 FQNEAQ (reference sequence). The CDR3 sequence is 12 residues long. Trimming cost V 5 bases and J 6 bases, with 11 bases left between them. CDR3 loop: CASSGRVTEQYF. The CDR3 nucleotides read TGTGCCAGCAGCGGGAGAGTTACCGAGCAGTACTTC.

This clone showed up many times. V usage is TRBV14 and J usage is TRBJ1-2; D gene unclear. Trimming pared 0 bases from V and 3 bases from J, leaving 5 bases between. The CDR3 contains 13 residues. CDR1 is SGHDN and CDR2 is FVKESK in the germline V gene. Written as DNA, the CDR3 is TGTGCCAGCAGCCAAGAGCGTCACTATGGCTACACCTTC. As protein: CASSQERHYGYTF.

This clone was seen ten or more times. CDR3 nucleotide sequence: TGTGCCAGCAGCTTAGGGGTAGAAAAACTGTTTTTT. Translation gives CASSLGVEKLFF. V is TRBV7-2 and J is TRBJ1-4; D remains ambiguous. Trimming removed 1 base at V and 8 bases at J, with 5 bases between. The CDR3 covers 12 residues. The V gene's germline CDR1 is SGHTA and CDR2 FQGNSA.

The V and J genes are TRBV6-6 and TRBJ2-7; perhaps TRBD1 as D (6 bases). This CDR3 is 15 amino acids long. The germline V gene encodes CDR1 MNHNY and CDR2 SVGAGI (reference sequence). Trimming removed 5 bases from V and 2 bases from J, with 16 bases in between. The CDR3 sequence: CASSPLDRLTYEQYF. CDR3 bases: TGTGCCAGCAGTCCCCTAGACAGGCTAACCTACGAGCAGTACTTC.

The V call is TRBV4-1, the J call TRBJ2-3; unclear D gene. V was shortened by 0 bases and J by 0 bases, with 4 bases between the two germline ends. Germline V lookup: CDR1 MGHRA, CDR2 YSYEKL. The CDR3 has 14 residues. The CDR3 loop reads CASSQDSSTDTQYF. The DNA of the CDR3 is TGCGCCAGCAGCCAAGATAGCAGCACAGATACGCAGTATTTT.

The CDR3 DNA reads as TGTGCCAGCAGCCAAGATCCCGGACTAGCGGGGGCCGACGTGAGGAATGAGCAGTTCTTC. Protein: CASSQDPGLAGADVRNEQFF. The V call is TRBV4-2, the J call TRBJ2-1; TRBD2 matches at 13 bases. Germline V CDR1 and CDR2: LGHNA, YNFKEQ. With V trimmed by 0 bases and J by 7 bases, 15 bases remained unmatched. The CDR3 extends over 20 amino acids.